The 24 T cell receptor beta chains below come from one sample, sequenced in a study of blood T cell repertoires in COVID-19. Clones were sequenced by immunoSEQ multiplex PCR, and TCRdb holds only the in-frame ones, with some missing. The data hold tens of thousands of clones, with 89% observed a single time. Sequenced material: peripheral blood. These receptors all come from a human donor in a cohort sampled during active COVID-19.

This chain links TRBV6-5 with TRBJ2-5, with 9 bases aligning to TRBD1. The J call may be mistaken, given a closer DNA end match to TRBJ2-7. The CDR3 runs to 14 residues. Germline CDR1 is MNHEY and CDR2 is SVGAGI. CDR3 in amino acids: CASSYSGQGSEQYF. DNA for the CDR3: TGTGCCAGCAGTTACTCGGGACAGGGTTCCGAGCAGTACTTC.

The V gene is TRBV2, the J gene TRBJ1-1; tentative D call: TRBD1 (5 bases). The length of the CDR3 is 13 residues. Trimming cost V 7 bases and J 4 bases, with 13 bases left between them. Germline CDR1 SNHLY, CDR2 FYNNEI. The CDR3 DNA reads as TGTGCCAGCACCAAGGGAGGGGCCACTGAAGCTTTCTTT. It is translated as CASTKGGATEAFF.

The chain couples TRBV7-9 to TRBJ1-2; 7 bases are shared with TRBD1. This CDR3 is built from 15 residues. V trimming: 5 bases; J trimming: 3 bases; junction bases outside the gene matches: 9. Germline V gene data show CDR1 as SEHNR and CDR2 as FQNEAQ (reference sequence). This CDR3 reads CASSHSRQGDYGYTF. The DNA for the CDR3 is TGTGCCAGCAGCCATTCCCGACAGGGCGACTATGGCTACACCTTC.

The chain recombines TRBV2 with TRBJ1-1; possible D gene TRBD1, 6 bases. The length of the CDR3 is 14 residues. The V end was cut by 7 bases, the J end by 11 bases, with 23 bases between. Looked up from germline, CDR1 is SNHLY and CDR2 is FYNNEI. CDR3 amino acids: CASKSGGAAREAFF. CDR3 nucleotide sequence: TGTGCCAGCAAATCTGGGGGGGCCGCGAGGGAGGCTTTCTTT.

The rearrangement links TRBV5-1 to TRBJ1-2; D not resolved. V gave up 0 bases and J gave up 8 bases, with 8 bases separating them. Per germline, CDR1 SGHRS and CDR2 YFSETQ. The CDR3 runs 12 residues. Here the CDR3 reads CASSLDGPGYTF. The CDR3 coding sequence is TGCGCCAGCAGCTTGGATGGGCCCGGCTACACCTTC.

The genes are TRBV19 and TRBJ1-3; D may be TRBD1 (6 bases). CDR1 and CDR2 from the germline V gene are LNHDA and SQIVND (reference sequence). This CDR3 comprises 13 residues. Trimming removed 7 bases from V and 2 bases from J, with 9 bases in between. Written as DNA, the CDR3 is TGTGCCAGTAACCCAGGGGCTGGAAACACCATATATTTT. Translated, it gives CASNPGAGNTIYF.

V and J are TRBV10-3 and TRBJ1-4; maybe TRBD1 (6 bases). V was trimmed by 4 bases and J by 7 bases, leaving 13 bases between them. The CDR3 length is 14 residues. Germline V gene lookup returns CDR1 ENHRY and CDR2 SYGVKD. The CDR3 protein is CAISVEGGSEKLFF. CDR3 nucleotide sequence: TGTGCCATCAGTGTGGAGGGGGGGAGTGAAAAACTGTTTTTT.

The chain links TRBV7-2 to TRBJ2-7; 7 bases are shared with TRBD2. The J segment lost 0 bases and the V segment lost 0 bases, leaving 5 bases of the junction unmatched. Germline assignment: CDR1 SGHTA and CDR2 FQGNSA. The CDR3 has 16 residues. CDR3 DNA: TGTGCCAGCAGCTTAGCTTGGGGGGGGGACTCCTACGAGCAGTACTTC. It codes for CASSLAWGGDSYEQYF.

This chain joins TRBV19 and TRBJ2-7, with a tentative D call TRBD1 (6 bases). Germline CDR1 reads LNHDA; CDR2 reads SQIVND (reference sequence). CDR3 size: 13 residues. V lost 7 bases, J lost 4 bases, and 14 bases lay in between. The chain's CDR3 is CASTPGQTYEQYF. CDR3 nucleotides: TGTGCCAGTACCCCGGGACAAACTTACGAGCAGTACTTC.

This clone has a handful of counts. The chain couples TRBV27 to TRBJ2-1; 12 bases are shared with TRBD1. V lost 5 bases, J lost 10 bases, and 12 bases stayed unmatched. The germline V gene encodes CDR1 MNHEY and CDR2 SMNVEV (reference sequence). This CDR3 contains 16 residues. CDR3: CASSPQPGQGAREQFF. Written as DNA, the CDR3 is TGTGCCAGCAGTCCCCAGCCGGGACAGGGGGCTAGAGAGCAGTTCTTC.

V usage is TRBV2 and J usage is TRBJ1-1; 8 bases map to TRBD1. The CDR3 extends over 14 amino acids. Germline CDR1 reads SNHLY; CDR2 reads FYNNEI. The J segment lost 0 bases and the V segment lost 3 bases, leaving 0 bases of the junction unmatched. CDR3 loop: CASSETGVNTEAFF. CDR3 bases: TGTGCCAGCAGTGAGACAGGGGTGAACACTGAAGCTTTCTTT.

This clone was recorded a few times. The rearrangement uses TRBV7-9 and TRBJ1-1, with D tentatively TRBD1 (6 bases). Per germline, CDR1 SEHNR and CDR2 FQNEAQ (reference sequence). CDR3 length: 15 amino acids. Trimming removed 3 bases at V and 3 bases at J, with 14 bases between. This chain's CDR3 is CASSFYRAEDTEAFF. Written as DNA, the CDR3 is TGTGCCAGCAGCTTTTACAGGGCTGAGGACACTGAAGCTTTCTTT.

This rearrangement joins TRBV10-3 to TRBJ1-2; weak D call: TRBD1 (5 bases). V shed 0 bases and J shed 7 bases, with 15 bases lying between them. The germline CDR1 and CDR2 sequences are ENHRY and SYGVKD. This CDR3 region has 15 residues. For the CDR3, the DNA is TGTGCCATCAGTGAGTCGGCGGGGGTGGAAAGTGGCTACACCTTC. Its translation is CAISESAGVESGYTF.

The chain is built from TRBV11-3 and TRBJ1-2; D remains unclear. CDR3 length: 13 amino acids. V lost 2 bases and J lost 5, with 9 bases in between. Germline assignment: CDR1 SGHNT and CDR2 YENEEA. This CDR3 is CASSLSSGYGYTF. Written as DNA, the CDR3 is TGTGCCAGCAGCTTATCATCGGGATATGGCTACACCTTC.

The chain combines TRBV3-1 (or the pseudogene TRBV3-2) with TRBJ1-2; TRBD1 agrees at 7 bases. The CDR3 is 14 residues long. Per the germline V gene, CDR1 is LGHDT and CDR2 is YNNKEL (reference sequence). Germline trimming cut 4 bases from V and 8 bases from J; bases unmatched to any gene: 10. The CDR3 is CASSLPDRVGGYTF. For the CDR3, the DNA is TGTGCCAGCAGCCTACCAGACAGGGTCGGCGGCTACACCTTC.

The CDR3 DNA follows: TGTGCCAGCAGTGCTGGGCAGGGAGGTTATGGCTACACCTTC. Encoded protein: CASSAGQGGYGYTF. The rearrangement uses TRBV2 and TRBJ1-2; D is possibly TRBD1 (5 bases). Germline loops: CDR1 SNHLY, CDR2 FYNNEI. This CDR3 has 14 amino acids. V was trimmed by 4 bases and J by 5 bases, leaving 14 bases between them.

V and J are TRBV6-6 and TRBJ1-1, with D unclear. CDR1 and CDR2 from the germline V gene are MNHNY and SVGAGI (reference sequence). Deletions cut 6 bases from V and 3 bases from J, with 8 bases between. The CDR3 is 12 amino acids. The CDR3 nucleotides read TGTGCCAGCAGCTCTCCGGACACTGAAGCTTTCTTT. It yields the protein CASSSPDTEAFF.

The V and J genes are TRBV6-5 and TRBJ1-2; maybe TRBD1 (6 bases). The germline gives CDR1 MNHEY, CDR2 SVGAGI. V lost 6 bases, J lost 4 bases, and 9 bases lay in between. The CDR3 loop spans 12 amino acids. The CDR3 is CASRDSLYGYTF. The CDR3, as DNA: TGTGCCAGCAGGGACAGCCTCTATGGCTACACCTTC.

The gene calls are TRBV19 and TRBJ1-1; 7 bases agree with TRBD1. This CDR3 has 16 residues. Losses at the gene ends were 5 bases for V and 6 bases for J; bases not matched to a gene: 15. Germline values: CDR1 LNHDA, CDR2 SQIVND (reference sequence). The CDR3 region is CASSPPGQKMLSEAFF. For the CDR3, the DNA is TGTGCCAGTAGTCCTCCGGGACAGAAGATGCTTTCTGAAGCTTTCTTT.

This sequence joins TRBV19 and TRBJ1-1, with 7 bases fitting TRBD1. Germline loops: CDR1 LNHDA, CDR2 SQIVND (reference sequence). The CDR3 runs to 15 residues. J was trimmed by 1 base and V by 3 bases; bases with no gene match: 5. The CDR3 DNA reads as TGTGCCAGTAGTATTAAAGGGGGCTGGAACACTGAAGCTTTCTTT. This translates into CASSIKGGWNTEAFF.

This chain's CDR3 is CASSLLRTGVTEAFF. CDR3 coding DNA: TGTGCCAGCAGCTTACTCAGGACAGGGGTGACTGAAGCTTTCTTT. The gene calls are TRBV7-9 and TRBJ1-1; the match to TRBD1 covers 9 bases. The CDR3 loop spans 15 amino acids. The germline CDR1 and CDR2 sequences are SEHNR and FQNEAQ (reference sequence). V shed 2 bases, J shed 5 bases, and the junction held 6 bases outside the gene matches.

The CDR3 loop reads CASSQETGITEAFF. For the CDR3, the DNA is TGTGCCAGCAGCCAAGAAACCGGGATTACTGAAGCTTTCTTT. The V gene is TRBV4-2, the J gene TRBJ1-1; unclear D gene. The CDR3 runs to 14 residues. CDR1 is LGHNA, CDR2 YNFKEQ, per germline. V lost 0 bases and J lost 5, with 10 bases in between.

This chain connects TRBV6-6 to TRBJ1-5, with a possible D match to TRBD1 (6 bases). Trimming cost V 8 bases and J 2 bases, with 13 bases left between them. The CDR3 extends over 14 amino acids. CDR1 and CDR2 (germline): MNHNY, SVGAGI (reference sequence). CDR3 residues: CASHKQGGNQPQHF. Here the CDR3 DNA reads TGTGCCAGCCATAAACAGGGAGGCAATCAGCCCCAGCATTTT.

The chain links TRBV6-6 to TRBJ1-2; TRBD1 might be the D (5 bases). Germline V gives CDR1 MNHNY, CDR2 SVGAGI (reference sequence). Trimming removed 4 bases at V and 0 bases at J, with 12 bases between. The CDR3 extends over 15 amino acids. DNA for the CDR3: TGTGCCAGCAGTTCGGAGACAGTATCTAACTATGGCTACACCTTC. Its translation: CASSSETVSNYGYTF.